Following are 10 T cell receptor beta chains from one sample sequenced in a study of blood T cell repertoires in COVID-19. The repertoire was sequenced with immunoSEQ multiplex PCR; TCRdb's copy has only in-frame clones and lacks some. The sample shows around 120,000 clones, 60% to 85% of them seen only once. Sequencing was performed on peripheral blood. The receptors stem from a man between 65 and 79 years old with acute or convalescent COVID-19.

This chain joins TRBV6-5 and TRBJ1-2; tentatively, D is TRBD1 (5 bases). The ends were cut back, 6 bases at V and 6 bases at J, with 20 bases in the middle. CDR3 length: 15 amino acids. In germline, CDR1 is MNHEY, CDR2 SVGAGI. The CDR3 loop reads CASSSGAIGVNGYTF. CDR3 DNA: TGTGCCAGCAGCTCCGGCGCCATAGGGGTTAATGGCTACACCTTC.

This clone was seen only once. The chain employs TRBV5-1 and TRBJ1-1, with no clear D. Germline-derived CDR1 and CDR2 are SGHRS and YFSETQ. The CDR3 has 15 amino acids. The V end lost 5 bases, the J end lost 0 bases, and 14 bases lay between the germline ends. This CDR3 reads CASSLLSDLNTEAFF. For the CDR3, the DNA is TGCGCCAGCAGTTTATTGAGCGATTTGAACACTGAAGCTTTCTTT. The entire variable domain, with the rest obtained from reference TRBV5-1 and TRBJ1-1, is as follows: KAGVTQTPRYLIKTRGQQVTLSCSPISGHRSVSWYQQTPGQGLQFLFEYFSETQRNKGNFPGRFSGRQFSNSRSEMNVSTLELGDSALYLCASSLLSDLNTEAFFGQGTRLTVV.

The rearrangement links TRBV18 to TRBJ1-2; 9 bases line up with TRBD1. The CDR3 is 14 amino acids. V dropped 5 bases and J dropped 7; count of bases not matched to a gene: 8. Germline V lookup: CDR1 KGHSH, CDR2 LQKENI. CDR3 DNA sequence: TGTGCCAGCTCAAGGGGACAGGGTATCGGTGGCTACACCTTC. Translation: CASSRGQGIGGYTF. The complete variable domain, with remaining parts taken from reference TRBV18 and TRBJ1-2, reads NAGVMQNPRHLVRRRGQEARLRCSPMKGHSHVYWYRQLPEEGLKFMVYLQKENIIDESGMPKERFSAEFPKEGPSILRIQQVVRGDSAAYFCASSRGQGIGGYTFGSGTRLTVV.

The rearrangement uses TRBV30 and TRBJ2-1, with TRBD2 matching 10 bases. Trimming removed 5 bases from V and 0 bases from J; junction bases left unmatched: 7. The CDR3 totals 16 residues. The germline V gene has CDR1 GTSNPN and CDR2 SVGIG (reference sequence). This CDR3 reads CAWSTSGLSSYNEQFF. CDR3 in DNA: TGTGCCTGGTCGACTAGCGGGCTTAGCTCCTACAATGAGCAGTTCTTC.

This clone was seen only once. J is TRBJ1-6 and V is TRBV2, with D uncertain. Germline V gives CDR1 SNHLY, CDR2 FYNNEI. CDR3 size: 14 residues. V lost 4 bases to trimming and J lost 5 bases, with 9 bases between them. The CDR3 loop is CASSGEGDNSPLHF. The CDR3 nucleotides are TGTGCCAGCAGTGGCGAGGGAGATAATTCACCCCTCCACTTT. The entire variable domain, with the rest obtained from reference TRBV2 and TRBJ1-6, is as follows: EPEVTQTPSHQVTQMGQEVILRCVPISNHLYFYWYRQILGQKVEFLVSFYNNEISEKSEIFDDQFSVERPDGSNFTLKIRSTKLEDSAMYFCASSGEGDNSPLHFGNGTRLTVT.

The chain couples TRBV4-1 to TRBJ2-7, with TRBD1 matching over 8 bases. CDR3 length: 14 amino acids. The V and J ends lost 1 base and 2 bases, in that order; junction bases with no gene match: 1. Germline assignment: CDR1 MGHRA and CDR2 YSYEKL. The CDR3 is CASSQGQGTYEQYF. CDR3 coding DNA: TGCGCCAGCAGCCAAGGACAGGGGACCTACGAGCAGTACTTC.

This clone has just one count. The V call is TRBV6-2 or TRBV6-3, the J call TRBJ2-7; D may be TRBD2 (6 bases). Looked up from germline, CDR1 is MNHEY and CDR2 is SVGEGT. Trimming cost V 2 bases and J 3 bases, with 14 bases left between them. This CDR3 has 15 amino acids. CDR3 sequence: CASSYGYGGVYEQYF. The CDR3 nucleotides are TGTGCCAGCAGTTACGGCTACGGGGGAGTCTACGAGCAGTACTTC.

V usage is TRBV5-1 and J usage is TRBJ2-1, with 14 bases that match TRBD2. The CDR3 loop spans 17 amino acids. Unmatched junction bases numbered 4, after V lost 4 bases and J lost 1 base. The germline V gene encodes CDR1 SGHRS and CDR2 YFSETQ. The CDR3 protein is CASSPTSGGGSYNEQFF. The CDR3 DNA sequence: TGCGCCAGCAGCCCGACTAGCGGGGGGGGATCCTACAATGAGCAGTTCTTC.

This clone has only a few counts. The CDR3 protein is CASSPRGQETQYF. In DNA, the CDR3 is TGTGCCAGCTCACCAAGGGGCCAAGAGACCCAGTACTTC. The rearrangement links TRBV18 to TRBJ2-5, with D possibly being TRBD1 (5 bases). CDR3 length: 13 residues. Trimming left V 2 bases short and J 1 base short, with 5 bases between. CDR1 and CDR2 (germline): KGHSH, LQKENI.

This clone has a handful of counts. This chain uses TRBV6-2 or TRBV6-3 with TRBJ1-2, with D possibly being TRBD1 (5 bases). The CDR3 extends over 13 amino acids. The germline V and J ends were trimmed by 1 base and 8 bases, with 11 bases remaining between them. Germline assignment: CDR1 MNHEY and CDR2 SVGEGT. CDR3: CASSYWRDPGYTF. The CDR3 DNA reads TGTGCCAGCAGTTACTGGAGGGACCCCGGCTACACCTTC.